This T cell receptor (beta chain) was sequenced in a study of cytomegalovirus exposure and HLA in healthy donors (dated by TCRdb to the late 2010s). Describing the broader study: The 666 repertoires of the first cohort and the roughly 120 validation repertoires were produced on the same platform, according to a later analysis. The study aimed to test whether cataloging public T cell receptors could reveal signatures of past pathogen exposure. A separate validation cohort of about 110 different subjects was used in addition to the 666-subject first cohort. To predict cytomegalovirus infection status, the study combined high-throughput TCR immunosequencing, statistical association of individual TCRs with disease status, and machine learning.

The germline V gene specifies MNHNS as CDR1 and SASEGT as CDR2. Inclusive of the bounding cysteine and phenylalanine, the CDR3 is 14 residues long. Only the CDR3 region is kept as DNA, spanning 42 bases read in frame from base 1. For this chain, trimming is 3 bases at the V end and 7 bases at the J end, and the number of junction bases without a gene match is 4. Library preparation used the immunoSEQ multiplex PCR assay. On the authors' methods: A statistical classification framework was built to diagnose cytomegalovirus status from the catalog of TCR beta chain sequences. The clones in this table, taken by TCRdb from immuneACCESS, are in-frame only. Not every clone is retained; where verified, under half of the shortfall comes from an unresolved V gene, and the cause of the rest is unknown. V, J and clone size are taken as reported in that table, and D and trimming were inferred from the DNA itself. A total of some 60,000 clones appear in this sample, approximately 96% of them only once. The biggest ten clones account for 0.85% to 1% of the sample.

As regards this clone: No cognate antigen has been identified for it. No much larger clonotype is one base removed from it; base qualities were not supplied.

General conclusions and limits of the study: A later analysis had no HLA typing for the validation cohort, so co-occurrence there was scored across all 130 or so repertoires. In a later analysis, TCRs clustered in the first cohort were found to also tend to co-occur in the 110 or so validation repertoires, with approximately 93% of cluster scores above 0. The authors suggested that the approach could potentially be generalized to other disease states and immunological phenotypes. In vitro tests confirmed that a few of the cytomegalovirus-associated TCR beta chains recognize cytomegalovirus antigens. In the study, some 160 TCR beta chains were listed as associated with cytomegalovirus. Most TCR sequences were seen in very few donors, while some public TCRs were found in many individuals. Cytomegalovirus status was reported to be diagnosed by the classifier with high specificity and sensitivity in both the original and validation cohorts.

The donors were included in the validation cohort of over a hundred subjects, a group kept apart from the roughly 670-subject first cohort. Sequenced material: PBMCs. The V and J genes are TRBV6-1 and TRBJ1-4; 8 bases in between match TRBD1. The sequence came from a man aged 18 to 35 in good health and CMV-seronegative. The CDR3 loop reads CASSETGESEKLFF. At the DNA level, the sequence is TGTGCCAGCAGTGAGACAGGGGAGTCTGAAAAACTGTTTTTT.